These 25 T cell receptor beta chains share one sample of origin, sequenced in a study of STAT5B mutations in CD4+ large granular lymphocyte leukemia. Clones were sequenced by immunoSEQ multiplex PCR, and TCRdb holds only the in-frame ones, with some missing. The sample comprises approximately 4,900 clones, roughly 88% of which are singletons, and approximately 71% rests with the top ten. The sample taken for sequencing was PBMCs. The receptors come from a man aged 40-55 years with CD4+ T-cell large granular lymphocyte leukemia.

This chain links TRBV6-1 with TRBJ2-5; 8 bases are shared with TRBD1. The CDR3 is 16 amino acids. With 3 bases clipped from V and 4 bases from J, the junction kept 10 bases outside the gene matches. Germline V gives CDR1 MNHNS, CDR2 SASEGT. Written as DNA, the CDR3 is TGTGCCAGCAGTGATTCGCTGACAGGGGCGGGAGAGACCCAGTACTTC. Protein sequence: CASSDSLTGAGETQYF.

This chain links TRBV11-3 with TRBJ2-7; a possible D gene is TRBD1 (5 bases). CDR1 is SGHNT and CDR2 is YENEEA in the germline V gene. The CDR3 consists of 14 residues. V was clipped by 8 bases and J by 5 bases, with 19 bases between them. The CDR3 loop is CASGKQANLHEQYF. The CDR3 DNA reads TGTGCCAGCGGTAAACAGGCAAACCTTCACGAGCAGTACTTC.

As for this clone: Germline is not matched at one junction end, which may reflect a read error. This CDR3 is CASSEGQGYGYTF. The CDR3 region has the DNA TGTGCCAGCAGCGAAGGACAGGGTTATGGCTACACCTTC. The chain employs TRBV2 and TRBJ1-2; 8 bases agree with TRBD1. Germline CDR1 SNHLY, CDR2 FYNNEI. The CDR3 has 13 residues.

The gene calls are TRBV5-1 and TRBJ1-1; TRBD1 agrees at 10 bases. CDR3 size: 17 residues. The germline CDR1 and CDR2 sequences are SGHRS and YFSETQ. Trimming removed 4 bases from V and 0 bases from J; junction bases left unmatched: 9. The CDR3 loop is CASSQGQGVLMNTEAFF. CDR3 nucleotides: TGCGCCAGCAGCCAAGGACAGGGGGTGCTCATGAACACTGAAGCTTTCTTT.

The chain couples TRBV10-1 to TRBJ1-1, with unresolved D. V was pared by 0 bases and J by 4 bases, with 12 bases between. The V gene's germline CDR1 is WNHNN and CDR2 SYGVQD (reference sequence). This CDR3 region has 15 residues. Here the CDR3 DNA reads TGCGCCAGCAGTGAGTCGAAAAGGTTGGGCACTGAAGCTTTCTTT. It specifies CASSESKRLGTEAFF.

This chain joins TRBV30 and TRBJ2-2; TRBD1 matches at 8 bases. CDR3 length: 13 amino acids. In germline, CDR1 is GTSNPN, CDR2 SVGIG (reference sequence). V trimming: 3 bases; J trimming: 6 bases; junction bases outside the gene matches: 3. Here the CDR3 DNA reads TGTGCCTGGAGCGGACAGGGATCCGGGGAGCTGTTTTTT. Its protein is CAWSGQGSGELFF.

This clone was detected a few times. The chain has TRBV6-5 and TRBJ1-1, with TRBD1 as a possible D gene (6 bases). Trimming shortened V by 7 bases and J by 1 base, and 10 bases separated the two germline ends. Per germline, CDR1 MNHEY and CDR2 SVGAGI. The CDR3 runs 13 residues. This CDR3 reads CASKLDRNTEAFF. CDR3 coding DNA: TGTGCCAGCAAGCTGGACAGGAACACTGAAGCTTTCTTT.

The chain employs TRBV19 and TRBJ2-7, with D perhaps TRBD1 or TRBD2 (6 bases each). V gave up 8 bases and J gave up 6 bases, with 14 bases separating them. The CDR3 is made up of 12 amino acids. Germline V CDR1 and CDR2: LNHDA, SQIVND (reference sequence). CDR3 sequence: CASSGAGGEQYF. CDR3 bases: TGTGCCAGTTCGGGGGCCGGGGGCGAGCAGTACTTC.

CDR3: CASSTPGARGNEKLFF. In DNA form, the CDR3 reads TGTGCCAGCAGCACCCCCGGGGCTAGGGGTAATGAAAAACTGTTTTTT. The chain carries TRBV7-9 and TRBJ1-4; tentatively, D is TRBD1 (5 bases). The V gene lost 5 bases and the J gene lost 4 bases, with 17 bases spanning the gap. The CDR3 contains 16 residues. In germline, CDR1 is SEHNR, CDR2 FQNEAQ (reference sequence).

This sequence joins TRBV11-2 and TRBJ1-5; no reliable D call. V lost 1 base, J lost 4 bases, and 8 bases lay in between. This CDR3 comprises 14 residues. From germline, CDR1 is SGHAT and CDR2 FQNNGV. The CDR3 DNA follows: TGTGCCAGCAGCTTAGGACCCGCTAATCAGCCCCAGCATTTT. Residues: CASSLGPANQPQHF.

The V and J genes are TRBV5-1 and TRBJ2-5, with TRBD1 matching 7 bases. V was clipped by 2 bases and J by 5 bases; unmatched bases: 9. The CDR3 has 15 residues. Germline CDR1 is SGHRS and CDR2 is YFSETQ. The CDR3 loop reads CASSLYDRDEETQYF. The CDR3 DNA follows: TGCGCCAGCAGCTTATACGACAGGGATGAGGAGACCCAGTACTTC.

The gene calls are TRBV10-3 and TRBJ2-7; tentatively, D is TRBD1 (6 bases). Germline CDR1 is ENHRY and CDR2 is SYGVKD. V was trimmed by 6 bases and J by 4 bases, leaving 19 bases between them. The CDR3 has 15 residues. DNA of the CDR3: TGTGCCATCAGAGCGGCAACAGGGCCCGTGTACGAGCAGTACTTC. Its protein product is CAIRAATGPVYEQYF.

The J gene is TRBJ2-1, the V gene TRBV19, with 9 bases identical to TRBD1. The CDR3 loop spans 13 amino acids. Germline V gene data show CDR1 as LNHDA and CDR2 as SQIVND (reference sequence). V shed 5 bases and J 4 bases; nucleotides not matched to a gene: 0. Here the CDR3 DNA reads TGTGCCAGTAGTGACAGGGGGTACAATGAGCAGTTCTTC. It yields the protein CASSDRGYNEQFF. Filled out from reference TRBV19 and TRBJ2-1, the complete variable domain reads DGGITQSPKYLFRKEGQNVTLSCEQNLNHDAMYWYRQDPGQGLRLIYYSQIVNDFQKGDIAEGYSVSREKKESFPLTVTSAQKNPTAFYLCASSDRGYNEQFFGPGTRLTVL.

The chain links TRBV6-6 to TRBJ2-5, with D uncertain. The length of the CDR3 is 12 residues. Trimming pared 2 bases from V and 5 bases from J, leaving 6 bases between. From germline, CDR1 is MNHNY and CDR2 SVGAGI (reference sequence). CDR3 sequence: CASSYRSETQYF. The DNA for the CDR3 is TGTGCCAGCAGTTACCGTTCTGAGACCCAGTACTTC.

The V and J genes are TRBV2 and TRBJ1-1; 8 bases align to TRBD1. Germline V gene sequence: CDR1 SNHLY, CDR2 FYNNEI. There are 15 residues in the CDR3. The CDR3 nucleotides are TGTGGTATCAGCCAGGGGGCAACTATGAACACTGAAGCTTTCTTT. It is translated as CGISQGATMNTEAFF.

This rearrangement joins TRBV5-1 to TRBJ2-2, with a tentative D call TRBD2 (5 bases). V was pared by 0 bases and J by 0 bases, with 6 bases between. The CDR3 contains 15 residues. Germline V gene lookup returns CDR1 SGHRS and CDR2 YFSETQ. The CDR3, as DNA: TGCGCCAGCAGCTTGGTAGCGACGAACACCGGGGAGCTGTTTTTT. Residues: CASSLVATNTGELFF.

The CDR3 is CASSRDNNQPQHF. The CDR3 bases are TGTGCCAGCAGCAGGGACAACAATCAGCCCCAGCATTTT. The chain is built from TRBV11-2 and TRBJ1-5; possible D gene TRBD1, 6 bases. In germline, CDR1 is SGHAT, CDR2 FQNNGV. Trimming pared 5 bases from V and 3 bases from J, leaving 8 bases between. The CDR3 is 13 residues long.

The rearrangement uses TRBV6-5 and TRBJ2-7; D may correspond to TRBD1 or TRBD2 (6 bases each). Trimming left V 7 bases short and J 0 bases short, with 13 bases between. The CDR3 is made up of 14 amino acids. CDR1 is MNHEY, CDR2 SVGAGI, per germline. The CDR3, as DNA: TGTGCCAGCACCACGCGGGACAACTCCTACGAGCAGTACTTC. Translation gives CASTTRDNSYEQYF.

This clone was observed a single time. J is TRBJ1-5 and V is TRBV5-1, with TRBD1 matching 7 bases. This CDR3 is 15 amino acids long. The germline CDR1 and CDR2 sequences are SGHRS and YFSETQ. Germline trimming cut 2 bases from V and 0 bases from J; bases unmatched to any gene: 2. The CDR3 DNA reads TGCGCCAGCAGCTTTACAGGGGATAGCAATCAGCCCCAGCATTTT. This codes for CASSFTGDSNQPQHF.

The chain has TRBV7-6 and TRBJ2-7; TRBD1 agrees at 11 bases. Germline loops: CDR1 SGHVS, CDR2 FNYEAQ. The trim removed 4 bases at V and 7 bases at J, leaving 12 bases unmatched. The CDR3 covers 16 residues. CDR3 nucleotide sequence: TGTGCCAGCAGCTCCAATCCGGACAGGGGGCGGTATGAGCAGTACTTC. Its protein product is CASSSNPDRGRYEQYF.

The rearrangement links TRBV5-1 to TRBJ2-2; 7 bases agree with TRBD2. This CDR3 has 15 amino acids. J lost 4 bases, V lost 5 bases, and 8 bases had no gene match. Germline loops: CDR1 SGHRS, CDR2 YFSETQ. The CDR3 protein is CASSPREDGTGELFF. CDR3 bases: TGCGCCAGCAGTCCTCGGGAGGATGGCACCGGGGAGCTGTTTTTT.

The V gene is TRBV4-2, the J gene TRBJ2-1, with 9 bases aligning to TRBD2. Trimming took 1 base from V and 0 from J; bases not matched to a gene: 13. The CDR3 has 20 amino acids. Germline lookup yields CDR1 LGHNA and CDR2 YNFKEQ. CDR3 sequence reads: CASSQVFSAGGSSSYNEQFF. Here the CDR3 DNA reads TGTGCCAGCAGCCAAGTGTTCTCAGCGGGGGGCTCTAGCTCCTACAATGAGCAGTTCTTC.

The J gene is TRBJ1-1, the V gene TRBV6-4, with 8 bases matching TRBD1. CDR1 MRHNA and CDR2 SNTAGT come from the germline V gene. With 0 bases clipped from V and 8 bases from J, the junction kept 8 bases outside the gene matches. CDR3 size: 15 residues. This CDR3 reads CASSDSAGDRTEAFF. The CDR3 DNA reads TGTGCCAGCAGTGACTCCGCCGGGGACAGGACGGAAGCTTTCTTT.

The chain recombines TRBV5-1 with TRBJ1-6, with a weak D call TRBD1 (6 bases). Germline CDR1 SGHRS, CDR2 YFSETQ. CDR3 length: 17 amino acids. Trimming removed 0 bases from V and 1 base from J, with 11 bases in between. This CDR3 reads CASSLAAQGSYNSPLHF. CDR3 sequence (DNA): TGCGCCAGCAGCTTGGCGGCCCAGGGGTCCTATAATTCACCCCTCCACTTT.

The V gene is TRBV18, the J gene TRBJ1-6; 10 nucleotides agree with TRBD1. From germline, CDR1 is KGHSH and CDR2 LQKENI. With 2 bases clipped from V and 10 bases from J, the junction kept 11 bases outside the gene matches. This CDR3 is 17 amino acids long. The CDR3 protein is CASSPTGQGVGSSPLHF. In DNA, the CDR3 is TGTGCCAGCTCACCAACTGGACAGGGGGTTGGAAGCTCACCCCTCCACTTT.